These 15 T cell receptor beta chains share one sample of origin, sequenced in a study of T-cell memory formation after mild COVID-19 (TCRdb year 2021). Libraries were built with 5' RACE. Sequenced using an Illumina NovaSeq 6000. Using fastp at Q25 and MiXCR, TCRdb reprocessed the public reads and kept productive beta chains. Every entry covers one CDR3 protein and lists the most common genes and DNA from its rows. The sample records roughly 600,000 distinct CDR3 sequences, approximately 18% of which are singletons. Of the sample, 12% is held by the ten largest clones. The sample was PBMCs or a T cell subset sorted from them (not recorded which). All receptors derive from an adult woman who had mild COVID-19 (a few samples of this study predate the infection). The sample titles of this study are shuffled in the database, so cell type and time point are left out; the donor was told from shared clones.

This clonotype was seen more than once but under ten times. The rearrangement links TRBV6-6 to TRBJ2-3; possibly TRBD1 for D (6 bases). Per the germline V gene, CDR1 is MNHNY and CDR2 is SVGAGI (reference sequence). The CDR3 is made up of 13 amino acids. V was pared by 2 bases and J by 6 bases, with 9 bases between. The DNA for the CDR3 is TGTGCCAGCAGTTACCAGGGGTGGGATACGCAGTATTTT. Translated: CASSYQGWDTQYF.

The gene calls are TRBV27 and TRBJ2-4; D is perhaps TRBD2 (5 bases). This CDR3 has 13 residues. V was clipped by 3 bases and J by 13 bases, with 16 bases between them. Germline V gene sequence: CDR1 MNHEY, CDR2 SMNVEV (reference sequence). CDR3 residues: CASSFKFGSLQYF. The CDR3 DNA sequence: TGTGCCAGCAGTTTTAAGTTTGGGAGCCTACAGTACTTC.

A few counts support this clonotype. The rearrangement uses TRBV2 and TRBJ2-2; D is unresolved. Germline V CDR1 and CDR2: SNHLY, FYNNEI. V was cut by 0 bases and J by 2 bases, with 10 bases left in between. CDR3 length: 16 residues. The CDR3 is CASSEARPGNTGELFF. The CDR3 nucleotides are TGTGCCAGCAGTGAAGCGCGACCCGGCAACACCGGGGAGCTGTTTTTT.

This clonotype was detected only a few times. The chain couples TRBV23-1 to TRBJ2-2; D might be TRBD2 (5 bases). TRBV23-1 is noted as an ORF with a role that remains uncertain. V was pared by 9 bases and J by 6 bases, with 20 bases between. The CDR3 length is 15 residues. The CDR3 sequence is CARPAGKNNSGELFF. CDR3 DNA: TGCGCCAGGCCGGCCGGGAAGAATAACTCCGGGGAGCTGTTTTTT.

For the CDR3, the DNA is TGTGCCAGCAGCGGGGACGCTGGGTGGCCCCAGCATTTT. Translating gives CASSGDAGWPQHF. The chain employs TRBV6-6 and TRBJ1-5; D may be TRBD1 (5 bases). Germline V lookup: CDR1 MNHNY, CDR2 SVGAGI (reference sequence). V shed 6 bases and J shed 9 bases, with 15 bases lying between them. This CDR3 has 13 residues.

The chain couples TRBV9 to TRBJ1-5, with TRBD1 matching 11 bases. Losses at the gene ends were 0 bases for V and 5 bases for J; bases not matched to a gene: 4. Germline-derived CDR1 and CDR2 are SGDLS and YYNGEE. The CDR3 has 16 residues. The CDR3, as DNA: TGTGCCAGCAGCGTAGGCCCGGGACAGGGGGATCAGCCCCAGCATTTT. Translation: CASSVGPGQGDQPQHF.

The chain employs TRBV7-9 and TRBJ1-2; 7 nucleotides line up with TRBD1. The CDR3 is made up of 14 amino acids. Trimming cost V 3 bases and J 8 bases; bases outside gene matches: 9. Germline V gene sequence: CDR1 SEHNR, CDR2 FQNEAQ (reference sequence). As DNA, the CDR3 is TGTGCCAGCAGCTTTGACACAGGGGAGAGAGGCTACACCTTC. It is translated as CASSFDTGERGYTF.

V usage is TRBV20-1 and J usage is TRBJ2-3; 9 positions match TRBD2. Germline CDR1 DFQATT, CDR2 SNEGSKA (reference sequence). This CDR3 is built from 15 residues. Germline trimming cut 6 bases from V and 2 bases from J; bases unmatched to any gene: 9. The CDR3 DNA sequence: TGCAGTGCCTCGGGAGCGGGGGGTTCCACAGATACGCAGTATTTT. It yields the protein CSASGAGGSTDTQYF.

This chain connects TRBV7-9 to TRBJ2-1; 7 nucleotides agree with TRBD2. With 5 bases clipped from V and 4 bases from J, the junction kept 8 bases outside the gene matches. This CDR3 has 15 amino acids. Looked up from germline, CDR1 is SEHNR and CDR2 is FQNEAQ (reference sequence). CDR3 protein: CASSPSGAGYNEQFF. CDR3 sequence (DNA): TGTGCCAGCAGCCCAAGCGGGGCAGGGTACAATGAGCAGTTCTTC.

This chain connects TRBV6-5 to TRBJ1-2; D is possibly TRBD1 (5 bases). The germline V gene encodes CDR1 MNHEY and CDR2 SVGAGI. The V gene lost 5 bases and the J gene lost 8 bases, with 18 bases spanning the gap. The CDR3 is 14 residues long. CDR3 sequence: CASSLYHGHPGYTF. The CDR3 region has the DNA TGTGCCAGCAGTCTCTACCATGGACACCCAGGCTACACCTTC.

This clonotype was detected only a few times. The chain carries TRBV6-5 and TRBJ2-2; 11 bases agree with TRBD2. This CDR3 has 16 amino acids. J gave up 16 bases and V 5 bases, and 18 bases lay outside the gene matches. CDR1 and CDR2 from the germline V gene are MNHEY and SVGAGI. CDR3 region: CASSPRTSGGSEAQFF. In nucleotides, the CDR3 is TGTGCCAGCAGTCCCCGAACTAGCGGGGGTTCTGAAGCACAGTTTTTT.

This clonotype showed up many times. The V call is TRBV7-3, the J call TRBJ1-2; D gene uncertain. The CDR3 sequence is 15 residues long. Germline V CDR1 and CDR2: SGHTA, FQGTGA. The V end was cut by 0 bases, the J end by 8 bases, with 16 bases between. This chain's CDR3 is CASSLTDVGLGGYTF. Written as DNA, the CDR3 is TGTGCCAGCAGCTTAACGGACGTTGGTTTGGGGGGCTACACCTTC.

There are many counts of this clonotype. V and J are TRBV12-3 or TRBV12-4 and TRBJ2-5; 10 bases agree with TRBD2. Germline trimming cut 4 bases from V and 1 base from J; bases unmatched to any gene: 0. The CDR3 consists of 14 residues. The CDR3 protein is CASSWTSGQETQYF. Here the CDR3 DNA reads TGTGCCAGCAGTTGGACTAGCGGCCAAGAGACCCAGTACTTC.

V gene TRBV20-1 combines with J gene TRBJ1-1, with a tentative D call TRBD1 (5 bases). V dropped 5 bases and J dropped 6 bases, with 10 bases sitting between them. Germline V gives CDR1 DFQATT, CDR2 SNEGSKA (reference sequence). The CDR3 runs to 11 residues. The CDR3 region is CSAGGTSEAFF. The CDR3 DNA is TGCAGTGCTGGCGGGACTTCTGAAGCTTTCTTT.

This clonotype was found once. The V gene is TRBV20-1, the J gene TRBJ1-2, with 7 bases aligning to TRBD1. With 5 bases clipped from V and 5 bases from J, the junction kept 11 bases outside the gene matches. The germline V gene has CDR1 DFQATT and CDR2 SNEGSKA (reference sequence). The CDR3 consists of 14 residues. The CDR3 nucleotides read TGCAGTGCTCTCCAGGACAGGTCTACTTATGGCTACACCTTC. This encodes CSALQDRSTYGYTF.